These 30 T cell receptor beta chains came from one sample sequenced in a study of blood T cell repertoires in COVID-19. This table comes from immunoSEQ multiplex PCR, and its TCRdb copy is limited to in-frame clones, with some not included. The sample includes hundreds of thousands of clones, less than 90% of them seen just once. Sample: PBMCs or T cells enriched from blood (not recorded which). All receptors derive from a woman aged 25 to 45 who had recovered from COVID-19.

V gene TRBV7-2 combines with J gene TRBJ2-1, with D uncertain. This CDR3 contains 13 residues. Per the germline V gene, CDR1 is SGHTA and CDR2 is FQGNSA. V was trimmed by 1 base and J by 5 bases, leaving 6 bases between them. The CDR3 DNA follows: TGTGCCAGCAGCTTAGTCACGGACAATGAGCAGTTCTTC. It encodes CASSLVTDNEQFF.

The rearrangement links TRBV27 to TRBJ1-4; D gene unclear. CDR3 size: 15 residues. Trimming took off 6 bases at V and 0 bases at J, with 11 bases between the two ends. Germline V CDR1 and CDR2: MNHEY, SMNVEV (reference sequence). The chain's CDR3 is CASSTQRATNEKLFF. As DNA, the CDR3 is TGTGCCAGCAGCACGCAGCGGGCAACTAATGAAAAACTGTTTTTT.

The chain carries TRBV15 and TRBJ1-2, with no clear D. V gave up 8 bases and J gave up 0 bases, with 16 bases separating them. The CDR3 has 15 amino acids. CDR1 is LNHNV and CDR2 is YYDKDF in the germline V gene (reference sequence). The CDR3 nucleotides are TGTGCCACCGGTATAAAAGGAGAAACTAACTATGGCTACACCTTC. Translation gives CATGIKGETNYGYTF. The complete variable domain, with remaining parts taken from reference TRBV15 and TRBJ1-2, reads DAMVIQNPRYQVTQFGKPVTLSCSQTLNHNVMYWYQQKSSQAPKLLFHYYDKDFNNEADTPDNFQSRRPNTSFCFLDIRSPGLGDTAMYLCATGIKGETNYGYTFGSGTRLTVV.

This chain links TRBV6-6 with TRBJ1-2, with no clear D. Germline lookup yields CDR1 MNHNY and CDR2 SVGAGI (reference sequence). The CDR3 spans 11 residues. The ends were cut back, 6 bases at V and 5 bases at J, with 7 bases in the middle. The CDR3 spells CASSPRYGYTF. For the CDR3, the DNA is TGTGCCAGCAGCCCGCGTTATGGCTACACCTTC.

The CDR3 DNA reads TGTGCCAGCAGTTCCCGACAGGGGGGCACAGATACGCAGTATTTT. Amino acid sequence: CASSSRQGGTDTQYF. V and J are TRBV6-5 and TRBJ2-3; 9 nucleotides agree with TRBD1. The CDR3 spans 15 residues. The ends lost 4 bases at V and 1 base at J; junction bases unmatched: 3. Germline values: CDR1 MNHEY, CDR2 SVGAGI.

The chain has TRBV5-1 and TRBJ1-2, with D maybe TRBD1 (5 bases). Germline CDR1 and CDR2: SGHRS and YFSETQ. CDR3 size: 17 residues. The V end lost 4 bases, the J end lost 1 base, and 20 bases lay between the germline ends. DNA of the CDR3: TGCGCCAGCAGCCCCGTCCGTGGGGCTGCCATTAACTATGGCTACACCTTC. Translating gives CASSPVRGAAINYGYTF.

V and J are TRBV5-1 and TRBJ2-1; 11 bases agree with TRBD2. This CDR3 is 14 amino acids long. Germline V gene data show CDR1 as SGHRS and CDR2 as YFSETQ. Trimming at V came to 4 bases and at J to 9 bases, leaving 6 bases not matched to a gene. The CDR3 loop is CASSAGLAGGEQFF. The CDR3 DNA reads TGCGCCAGCAGCGCAGGACTAGCGGGTGGTGAGCAGTTCTTC.

This chain joins TRBV19 and TRBJ1-6, with a tentative D call TRBD1 (6 bases). V was pared by 6 bases and J by 5 bases, with 14 bases between. The CDR3 is 15 residues long. Per germline, CDR1 LNHDA and CDR2 SQIVND (reference sequence). CDR3 bases: TGTGCCAGTAGCAGTGGACAGCGAAATAATTCACCCCTCCACTTT. Amino acids: CASSSGQRNNSPLHF.

This sequence joins TRBV3-1 (or the pseudogene TRBV3-2) and TRBJ2-3, with 10 bases that match TRBD2. This CDR3 is 14 amino acids long. After removal of 4 bases from V and 11 bases from J, the junction contained 9 bases not matched to a gene. Germline values: CDR1 LGHDT, CDR2 YNNKEL (reference sequence). The CDR3 DNA sequence: TGTGCCAGCAGCCTGGGACTAGCGAAATTAATGCAGTATTTT. It yields the protein CASSLGLAKLMQYF.

V usage is TRBV29-1 and J usage is TRBJ1-2, with TRBD1 as a possible D gene (6 bases). The CDR3 totals 12 residues. Trimming shortened V by 4 bases and J by 8 bases, and 14 bases separated the two germline ends. Germline CDR1 SQVTM, CDR2 ANQGSEA. The CDR3: CSVGNRDQGYTF. The CDR3 DNA reads as TGCAGCGTTGGAAACAGGGATCAGGGCTACACCTTC.

The chain links TRBV27 to TRBJ2-1, with TRBD1 as a possible D gene (6 bases). There are 14 residues in the CDR3. Trimming removed 5 bases from V and 8 bases from J, with 16 bases in between. Germline CDR1 is MNHEY and CDR2 is SMNVEV (reference sequence). In DNA form, the CDR3 reads TGTGCCAGCAGTCCCCAGACAGGATGGGATGAGCAGTTCTTC. This translates into CASSPQTGWDEQFF.

The chain carries TRBV30 and TRBJ1-3; D uncertain. The CDR3 totals 13 residues. CDR1 is GTSNPN and CDR2 is SVGIG in the germline V gene (reference sequence). V was clipped by 0 bases and J by 3 bases, with 6 bases between them. CDR3 loop: CAWSVSFGNTIYF. CDR3 sequence (DNA): TGTGCCTGGAGTGTATCATTTGGAAACACCATATATTTT.

J is TRBJ1-2 and V is TRBV5-6; D is perhaps TRBD1 (5 bases). The germline V gene encodes CDR1 SGHDT and CDR2 YYEEEE. The CDR3 length is 14 residues. The V end lost 0 bases, the J end lost 0 bases, and 6 bases lay between the germline ends. CDR3 region: CASSLGGSNYGYTF. CDR3 bases: TGTGCCAGCAGCTTGGGGGGCTCTAACTATGGCTACACCTTC.

The rearrangement links TRBV7-8 to TRBJ1-5; D is possibly TRBD1 (5 bases). The CDR3 spans 13 residues. Trimming pared 3 bases from V and 7 bases from J, leaving 10 bases between. Germline assignment: CDR1 SGHVS and CDR2 FQNEAQ. This CDR3 is CASSLEGTQPQHF. The CDR3 nucleotides are TGTGCCAGCAGCTTGGAGGGGACCCAGCCCCAGCATTTT. Supplemented by reference TRBV7-8 and TRBJ1-5, the full variable domain reads GAGVSQSPRYKVAKRGQDVALRCDPISGHVSLFWYQQALGQGPEFLTYFQNEAQLDKSGLPSDRFFAERPEGSVSTLKIQRTQQEDSAVYLCASSLEGTQPQHFGDGTRLSIL.

The chain uses TRBV4-2 and TRBJ1-6; D ambiguous. This CDR3 is 17 amino acids long. V lost 1 base and J 5 bases, leaving 15 bases between the germline ends. Germline V gives CDR1 LGHNA, CDR2 YNFKEQ. This CDR3 is CASSQVIPRSNNSPLHF. CDR3 DNA sequence: TGTGCCAGCAGCCAAGTCATACCCCGCAGTAATAATTCACCCCTCCACTTT.

The CDR3 DNA follows: TGTGCCAGCAGTTTACACACAGACACTGAAGCTTTCTTT. It is translated as CASSLHTDTEAFF. The gene calls are TRBV12-3 or TRBV12-4 and TRBJ1-1; no clear D gene. There are 13 residues in the CDR3. The germline V and J ends were trimmed by 2 bases and 3 bases, with 7 bases remaining between them.

The chain has TRBV10-3 and TRBJ2-5; 8 nucleotides line up with TRBD1. The V gene end was trimmed by 6 bases and the J gene end by 3 bases; junction bases not matched to a gene: 6. The V gene's germline CDR1 is ENHRY and CDR2 SYGVKD. The CDR3 spans 14 residues. In nucleotides, the CDR3 is TGTGCCATCAGCGCCGGGACAGGAAAAGAGACCCAGTACTTC. Translating gives CAISAGTGKETQYF.

The chain has TRBV4-2 and TRBJ1-5; D unresolved. Germline CDR1 reads LGHNA; CDR2 reads YNFKEQ. The CDR3 totals 16 residues. V was trimmed by 0 bases and J by 3 bases, leaving 12 bases between them. As DNA, the CDR3 is TGTGCCAGCAGCCAAGAGGGCCAGGCCATCAATCAGCCCCAGCATTTT. It translates to CASSQEGQAINQPQHF.

This clone was counted between two and nine times. The genes are TRBV5-4 and TRBJ1-5; D is possibly TRBD1 (5 bases). V was cut by 3 bases and J by 2 bases, with 18 bases left in between. There are 17 residues in the CDR3. Germline loops: CDR1 SGHNT, CDR2 YYREEE (reference sequence). The CDR3: CASSYGGTLKGNQPQHF. The CDR3 nucleotides are TGTGCCAGCAGCTACGGCGGGACTCTCAAGGGCAATCAGCCCCAGCATTTT.

The rearrangement uses TRBV7-9 and TRBJ2-3; maybe TRBD1 (6 bases). CDR1 is SEHNR, CDR2 FQNEAQ, per germline (reference sequence). CDR3 length: 14 residues. V lost 7 bases and J 5 bases, leaving 16 bases between the germline ends. The CDR3 loop reads CASKDSNLRDTQYF. The CDR3 bases are TGTGCCAGCAAGGACAGCAACCTAAGAGATACGCAGTATTTT.

CDR3 in amino acids: CASSGVLDEKLFF. Written as DNA, the CDR3 is TGTGCCAGCAGCGGTGTCCTAGATGAAAAACTGTTTTTT. V and J are TRBV5-6 and TRBJ1-4; D call uncertain. V was shortened by 4 bases and J by 6 bases, with 10 bases between the two germline ends. The germline CDR1 and CDR2 sequences are SGHDT and YYEEEE. The CDR3 contains 13 residues.

The genes are TRBV7-2 and TRBJ2-2, with 7 bases identical to TRBD1. From germline, CDR1 is SGHTA and CDR2 FQGNSA. The CDR3 contains 16 residues. V was clipped by 3 bases and J by 4 bases; unmatched bases: 8. CDR3 sequence reads: CASSLGDRATTGELFF. The CDR3 DNA follows: TGTGCCAGCAGCTTGGGAGACAGGGCTACCACCGGGGAGCTGTTTTTT.

Written as DNA, the CDR3 is TGTGCCAGCAGAGTTCTCGGGACACCGAACACTGAAGCTTTCTTT. Its translation: CASRVLGTPNTEAFF. This chain joins TRBV7-2 and TRBJ1-1, with D perhaps matching TRBD1 (6 bases). Germline CDR1 and CDR2: SGHTA and FQGNSA. There are 15 residues in the CDR3. Trimming shortened V by 6 bases and J by 1 base, and 15 bases separated the two germline ends.

The rearrangement links TRBV5-5 to TRBJ1-3, with D maybe TRBD1 (5 bases). The CDR3 covers 16 residues. In germline, CDR1 is SGHKS, CDR2 YYEKEE (reference sequence). V was trimmed by 4 bases and J by 0 bases, leaving 14 bases between them. The CDR3 coding sequence is TGTGCCAGCAGCGGACATGACAGAACCTCTGGAAACACCATATATTTT. Translating gives CASSGHDRTSGNTIYF.

The chain is built from TRBV7-9 and TRBJ1-6; D not resolved. The CDR3 covers 14 residues. The germline V gene has CDR1 SEHNR and CDR2 FQNEAQ (reference sequence). V was trimmed by 5 bases and J by 5 bases, leaving 10 bases between them. CDR3 loop: CASSQAGNNSPLHF. The CDR3, as DNA: TGTGCCAGCAGCCAAGCAGGTAATAATTCACCCCTCCACTTT.

This clone is a singleton in its sample. This chain connects TRBV10-3 to TRBJ2-1, with D hard to call. Germline-derived CDR1 and CDR2 are ENHRY and SYGVKD. V lost 5 bases to trimming and J lost 0 bases, with 8 bases between them. The CDR3 contains 14 residues. CDR3 in amino acids: CAISPVSSYNEQFF. The CDR3 DNA is TGTGCCATCAGTCCGGTTAGCTCCTACAATGAGCAGTTCTTC.

The CDR3 coding sequence is TGTGCCAGCTCAATCGGGACACAGAACTACGAGCAGTACTTC. Translation: CASSIGTQNYEQYF. The chain combines TRBV18 with TRBJ2-7, with a tentative D call TRBD1 (6 bases). Germline CDR1 and CDR2: KGHSH and LQKENI. There are 14 residues in the CDR3. Trimming removed 5 bases from V and 3 bases from J, with 14 bases in between. Together with reference TRBV18 and TRBJ2-7, the CDR3 gives the full variable domain: NAGVMQNPRHLVRRRGQEARLRCSPMKGHSHVYWYRQLPEEGLKFMVYLQKENIIDESGMPKERFSAEFPKEGPSILRIQQVVRGDSAAYFCASSIGTQNYEQYFGPGTRLTVT.

This clone appeared a few times. This chain connects TRBV11-2 to TRBJ1-6, with TRBD1 matching 9 bases. Germline-derived CDR1 and CDR2 are SGHAT and FQNNGV. This CDR3 is built from 15 residues. The junction had 7 bases not matched to a gene; V was cut back by 5 bases and J by 8 bases. The CDR3 is CASSGGQGLYSPLHF. The CDR3 nucleotides are TGTGCCAGCAGCGGGGGACAGGGCCTTTATTCACCCCTCCACTTT.

V is TRBV4-1 and J is TRBJ1-5, with D unclear. CDR1 MGHRA and CDR2 YSYEKL come from the germline V gene. Trimming stripped 2 bases from V and 2 bases from J, with 10 bases between. There are 15 residues in the CDR3. The DNA for the CDR3 is TGCGCCAGCAGCCAAACAGCTGGGCGCAATCAGCCCCAGCATTTT. As protein: CASSQTAGRNQPQHF.

This clone was detected many times. V gene TRBV6-4 combines with J gene TRBJ2-1; maybe TRBD2 (5 bases). The CDR3 is 17 amino acids. V was trimmed by 9 bases and J by 2 bases, leaving 23 bases between them. Germline V gene data show CDR1 as MRHNA and CDR2 as SNTAGT. The CDR3 DNA sequence: TGTGCCAGGAACATCGAGAGGACTCTCAGTCCCTACAATGAGCAGTTCTTC. Its translation is CARNIERTLSPYNEQFF.